This record covers a single T cell receptor beta chain. The antigen is undetermined. The sample is drawn from a study of identical twins. Findings and caveats of the study: Out-of-frame beta chain sequences displayed weaker excess sharing between twins. Twins shared out-of-frame alpha sequences with excess low generation probability.

The ends lost 4 bases at V and 4 bases at J; junction bases unmatched: 6. The CDR3 loop spans 14 amino acids. CDR1 MNHNS and CDR2 SASEGT come from the germline V gene. Through template switching, a universal primer site was introduced, and the cDNA contained unique molecular identifiers. TCRdb redid the calling of the 5' RACE reads with MiXCR, one entry per CDR3 protein. The sample lists 1.5 million to 2 million distinct CDR3 sequences; more than 30% were seen once. The TCR was taken from a newborn girl in good health. The sequenced sample consisted of cord blood. This chain joins TRBV6-1 and TRBJ2-7; 8 nucleotides align to TRBD2. CDR3 in DNA: TGTGCCAGCAGTGTAACGGGAGGGACTTACGAGCAGTACTTC. This codes for CASSVTGGTYEQYF.